The next 12 T cell receptor beta chains were all read from a single sample in a study of CD8 T cells in Susac syndrome. Reverse transcription of 0.5 to 1 ug RNA was performed with random hexamers. Each CDR3 protein gets one entry after TCRdb re-called the immunoSEQ multiplex PCR reads with MiXCR. The sample has 65,000 to 75,000 distinct CDR3 sequences, about 95% seen once. Sequenced input: CD8+ T cells from PBMCs. These receptor sequences come from a human donor in good health.

The gene calls are TRBV18 and TRBJ2-5, with D perhaps TRBD2 (6 bases). The CDR3 loop spans 16 amino acids. The V end lost 1 base, the J end lost 0 bases, and 12 bases lay between the germline ends. Germline CDR1 KGHSH, CDR2 LQKENI. CDR3 amino acids: CASSPRTTKYQETQYF. The DNA of the CDR3 is TGTGCCAGCTCACCACGGACTACTAAGTACCAAGAGACCCAGTACTTC.

This clonotype showed up just a few times. The V gene is TRBV27, the J gene TRBJ2-5; D not resolved. The CDR3 extends over 11 amino acids. Germline V gene data show CDR1 as MNHEY and CDR2 as SMNVEV (reference sequence). V lost 3 bases and J lost 5, with 4 bases in between. DNA for the CDR3: TGTGCCAGCAGTTTGGGGGAGACCCAGTACTTC. Residues: CASSLGETQYF.

V and J are TRBV19 and TRBJ1-5; possibly TRBD1 for D (6 bases). V was cut by 7 bases and J by 6 bases, with 10 bases left in between. Germline values: CDR1 LNHDA, CDR2 SQIVND (reference sequence). The CDR3 sequence is 12 residues long. The CDR3 reads CASIGGGQPQHF. The DNA for the CDR3 is TGTGCCAGTATCGGGGGCGGTCAGCCCCAGCATTTT.

The rearrangement links TRBV9 to TRBJ1-6; tentative D call: TRBD1 (5 bases). This CDR3 has 15 amino acids. The germline V gene has CDR1 SGDLS and CDR2 YYNGEE. With 0 bases removed from V and 2 bases from J, the gap between germline ends came to 6 bases. In nucleotides, the CDR3 is TGTGCCAGCAGCGTAGAAGGGGCCTATAATTCACCCCTCCACTTT. It codes for CASSVEGAYNSPLHF.

CDR3 sequence: CASSLGGTPRSWANVLTF. CDR3 in DNA: TGTGCCAGCAGCTTAGGTGGGACTCCACGCTCCTGGGCCAACGTCCTGACTTTC. The genes are TRBV7-8 and TRBJ2-6, with D possibly matching TRBD2 (6 bases). The germline CDR1 and CDR2 sequences are SGHVS and FQNEAQ. The V gene lost 1 base and the J gene lost 5 bases, with 18 bases spanning the gap. CDR3 length: 18 amino acids.

V gene TRBV6-2 or TRBV6-3 combines with J gene TRBJ2-1; the D gene is possibly TRBD1 (5 bases). There are 22 residues in the CDR3. Per the germline V gene, CDR1 is MNHEY and CDR2 is SVGEGT. V lost 0 bases and J lost 3, with 30 bases in between. As DNA, the CDR3 is TGTGCCAGCAGTTACTCACTCGTTTCCGAAAATATGGGGCACCGCGACTACAATGAGCAGTTCTTC. Its protein product is CASSYSLVSENMGHRDYNEQFF.

The rearrangement joins TRBV4-1 to TRBJ1-3; no firm D call. There are 16 residues in the CDR3. The V end lost 0 bases, the J end lost 2 bases, and 11 bases lay between the germline ends. Germline V gene sequence: CDR1 MGHRA, CDR2 YSYEKL. In DNA form, the CDR3 reads TGCGCCAGCAGCCAAGAGATCCCAAGGGCTGGAAACACCATATATTTT. This translates into CASSQEIPRAGNTIYF.

This chain links TRBV27 with TRBJ2-7, with 7 positions matching TRBD1. The CDR3 is made up of 15 amino acids. The V gene's germline CDR1 is MNHEY and CDR2 SMNVEV (reference sequence). Trimming at V came to 6 bases and at J to 0 bases, leaving 8 bases not matched to a gene. CDR3 region: CASRHGTVLSYEQYF. CDR3 coding DNA: TGTGCCAGCAGACACGGGACAGTCCTCTCCTACGAGCAGTACTTC.

This clonotype was seen just once. The chain combines TRBV20-1 with TRBJ1-1, with D maybe TRBD1 (5 bases). The ends were cut back, 1 base at V and 2 bases at J, with 11 bases in the middle. Germline V CDR1 and CDR2: DFQATT, SNEGSKA (reference sequence). The CDR3 covers 14 residues. CDR3 DNA: TGCAGTGCTAGAGCAGGGACGGTTAACACTGAAGCTTTCTTT. It translates to CSARAGTVNTEAFF.

This chain uses TRBV4-1 with TRBJ2-1, with TRBD1 identical over 8 bases. This CDR3 has 16 residues. J was trimmed by 5 bases and V by 4 bases; bases with no gene match: 10. The germline CDR1 and CDR2 sequences are MGHRA and YSYEKL. The CDR3 bases are TGCGCCAGCAGCCGCTTAACAGGGGGGTCGCACAATGAGCAGTTCTTC. As protein: CASSRLTGGSHNEQFF.

This clonotype has just one count. The rearrangement uses TRBV6-6 and TRBJ2-1; unclear D gene. The V gene lost 5 bases and the J gene lost 6 bases, with 11 bases spanning the gap. This CDR3 is built from 13 residues. CDR1 is MNHNY and CDR2 is SVGAGI in the germline V gene (reference sequence). This CDR3 reads CASSPQRSNEQFF. CDR3 coding DNA: TGTGCCAGCAGTCCCCAGAGGAGCAATGAGCAGTTCTTC.

This clonotype was picked up a small number of times. This chain connects TRBV11-3 to TRBJ2-7, with D uncertain. Looked up from germline, CDR1 is SGHNT and CDR2 is YENEEA. Trimming took off 10 bases at V and 2 bases at J, with 12 bases between the two ends. CDR3 length: 12 amino acids. Written as DNA, the CDR3 is TGTGCCACCACGAAAGGACCCTACGAGCAGTACTTC. Its protein is CATTKGPYEQYF. Full variable domain (missing parts from reference TRBV11-3 and TRBJ2-7): EAGVVQSPRYKIIEKKQPVAFWCNPISGHNTLYWYLQNLGQGPELLIRYENEEAVDDSQLPKDRFSAERLKGVDSTLKIQPAELGDSAVYLCATTKGPYEQYFGPGTRLTVT.